The 28 T cell receptor beta chains in this list originate from one sample, sequenced in a study of T cell responses to AZD1222 COVID-19 vaccine. Some clones are missing from TCRdb's copy, which holds only in-frame ones; the method was immunoSEQ multiplex PCR. The sample carries more than 110,000 clones, 80% to 90% recorded once. The sequencing here drew on peripheral blood, taken on day 0 of AZD1222 vaccination. The receptors originated from an adult in good health.

V gene TRBV7-9 combines with J gene TRBJ2-1; D may be TRBD1 (6 bases). V lost 5 bases, J lost 7 bases, and 21 bases lay in between. Germline V gene sequence: CDR1 SEHNR, CDR2 FQNEAQ (reference sequence). CDR3 length: 16 residues. Here the CDR3 reads CASSPRGQLLTNEQFF. CDR3 DNA sequence: TGTGCCAGCAGCCCTAGGGGACAACTCCTAACTAATGAGCAGTTCTTC.

The rearrangement uses TRBV15 and TRBJ1-4; D is possibly TRBD1 (5 bases). From germline, CDR1 is LNHNV and CDR2 YYDKDF (reference sequence). The CDR3 has 16 amino acids. V was trimmed by 5 bases and J by 3 bases, leaving 16 bases between them. CDR3 region: CATSFRAGGPNEKLFF. The CDR3 DNA sequence: TGTGCCACCAGCTTTCGTGCGGGGGGACCTAATGAAAAACTGTTTTTT.

DNA for the CDR3: TGCGCCAGCAGCCAGTTCAGCGGGGGCAATCAGCCCCAGCATTTT. Translating it yields CASSQFSGGNQPQHF. The gene calls are TRBV5-1 and TRBJ1-5; D gene ambiguous. V was trimmed by 4 bases and J by 2 bases, leaving 13 bases between them. CDR1 and CDR2 from the germline V gene are SGHRS and YFSETQ. The CDR3 covers 15 residues.

The gene calls are TRBV12-3 or TRBV12-4 and TRBJ1-2; D gene unclear. CDR3 length: 11 amino acids. V was cut by 5 bases and J by 3 bases, with 4 bases left in between. DNA for the CDR3: TGTGCCAGCAGTGACTACTATGGCTACACCTTC. Translation: CASSDYYGYTF.

The sample holds one count of this clone. The chain couples TRBV29-1 to TRBJ2-1, with TRBD2 matching 7 bases. Trimming at V came to 1 base and at J to 2 bases, leaving 5 bases not matched to a gene. Looked up from germline, CDR1 is SQVTM and CDR2 is ANQGSEA. This CDR3 comprises 15 residues. The CDR3 nucleotides read TGCAGCGTTGAAGGGACTAGAAGGGCCTACAATGAGCAGTTCTTC. As protein: CSVEGTRRAYNEQFF.

The J gene is TRBJ1-5, the V gene TRBV6-1; D gene uncertain. This CDR3 is 13 amino acids long. V gave up 1 base and J gave up 3 bases, with 4 bases separating them. CDR1 and CDR2 from the germline V gene are MNHNS and SASEGT. The CDR3 sequence: CASSEVYNQPQHF. CDR3 coding DNA: TGTGCCAGCAGTGAAGTCTACAATCAGCCCCAGCATTTT.

The count of this clone is one. The V call is TRBV28, the J call TRBJ2-5, with a possible D match to TRBD2 (6 bases). CDR3 length: 14 amino acids. Germline values: CDR1 MDHEN, CDR2 SYDVKM. Trimming stripped 8 bases from V and 1 base from J, with 14 bases between. CDR3 region: CASAPGDFQETQYF. In DNA form, the CDR3 reads TGTGCCAGCGCCCCCGGGGACTTCCAAGAGACCCAGTACTTC.

This clone was seen just once. The chain uses TRBV9 and TRBJ1-2; D unresolved. The CDR3 contains 13 residues. The V and J ends lost 3 bases and 4 bases respectively, with 10 bases between them. Germline values: CDR1 SGDLS, CDR2 YYNGEE. CDR3 amino acids: CASSAAIGYGYTF. In DNA, the CDR3 is TGTGCCAGCAGCGCGGCAATCGGCTATGGCTACACCTTC.

V and J are TRBV21-1 and TRBJ2-7; whether TRBD1, the table's D call, matches the DNA was not checked. TRBV21-1 is a pseudogene segment. The CDR3 runs to 16 residues. The CDR3, as DNA: TGTGCCAGCAGCAAACGGCCCGGACAAGCGAGAGACGAGCAGTACTTC. Amino acid sequence: CASSKRPGQARDEQYF.

The gene calls are TRBV3-1 (or the pseudogene TRBV3-2) and TRBJ2-1, with 9 bases fitting TRBD1. J gave up 5 bases and V 4 bases, and 6 bases lay outside the gene matches. This CDR3 has 15 amino acids. Looked up from germline, CDR1 is LGHDT and CDR2 is YNNKEL (reference sequence). Here the CDR3 reads CASSPVDRGNNEQFF. CDR3 coding DNA: TGTGCCAGCAGCCCAGTGGACAGGGGAAACAATGAGCAGTTCTTC.

The DNA for the CDR3 is TGCGCCAGCAGCCGAGGGACGCCAGGGATCGATGAGCAGTTCTTC. This codes for CASSRGTPGIDEQFF. The chain links TRBV4-1 to TRBJ2-1; the D call may be TRBD1 or TRBD2 (5 bases each). Between the trimmed V and J ends, which lost 4 bases and 8 bases, there was a span of 18 bases. This CDR3 is built from 15 residues. Looked up from germline, CDR1 is MGHRA and CDR2 is YSYEKL.

J is TRBJ2-7 and V is TRBV4-3; the D gene is possibly TRBD2 (7 bases). This CDR3 region has 18 residues. V was cut by 2 bases and J by 4 bases, with 24 bases left in between. Germline V gene sequence: CDR1 LGHNA, CDR2 YSLEER. The CDR3 coding sequence is TGCGCCAGCAGCCAAATCGGAACAGGGAGGGGCCTGAGGTACGAGCAGTACTTC. Translated, it gives CASSQIGTGRGLRYEQYF.

The V gene is TRBV10-3, the J gene TRBJ1-1; D is unclear. Trimming stripped 10 bases from V and 0 bases from J, with 12 bases between. Germline V gives CDR1 ENHRY, CDR2 SYGVKD. CDR3 length: 13 amino acids. CDR3 DNA sequence: TGTGCCACTTCGGACGCTCTGAACACTGAAGCTTTCTTT. It yields the protein CATSDALNTEAFF.

The rearrangement uses TRBV21-1 and TRBJ2-2. TRBV21-1 counts as a pseudogene. CDR3 size: 14 residues. The CDR3 loop is CASSTGPHTGELFF. CDR3 in DNA: TGTGCCAGCAGCACGGGACCGCACACCGGGGAGCTGTTTTTT.

This chain joins TRBV18 and TRBJ2-1; TRBD1 or TRBD2 may be the D gene (5 bases each). The CDR3 spans 18 residues. Germline CDR1 KGHSH, CDR2 LQKENI. The germline V and J ends were trimmed by 2 bases and 14 bases, with 31 bases remaining between them. The CDR3 sequence is CASSPGQGVNLGSEGEFF. The CDR3 nucleotides read TGTGCCAGCTCACCAGGGCAGGGCGTAAACCTGGGATCTGAGGGAGAGTTCTTC.

This sequence joins TRBV11-1 and TRBJ2-5; D perhaps matches TRBD2 (6 bases). CDR1 and CDR2 (germline): SGHAT, FQDESV (reference sequence). The CDR3 length is 16 residues. V lost 5 bases to trimming and J lost 3 bases, with 19 bases between them. The CDR3 loop is CASSPGGSGAEETQYF. The DNA of the CDR3 is TGTGCCAGCAGCCCCGGGGGTAGCGGAGCCGAAGAGACCCAGTACTTC. Variable domain in full (rest from reference TRBV11-1 and TRBJ2-5): EAEVAQSPRYKITEKSQAVAFWCDPISGHATLYWYRQILGQGPELLVQFQDESVVDDSQLPKDRFSAERLKGVDSTLKIQPAELGDSAMYLCASSPGGSGAEETQYFGPGTRLLVL.

This clone is a singleton in its sample. In DNA, the CDR3 is TGTGCCACCAGTGATTGGGGGACTAGCGGGAGCACCGGGGAGCTGTTTTTT. Translated: CATSDWGTSGSTGELFF. This sequence joins TRBV24-1 and TRBJ2-2; 14 bases match TRBD2. Germline CDR1 reads KGHDR; CDR2 reads SFDVKD. Germline trimming cut 2 bases from V and 4 bases from J; bases unmatched to any gene: 2. The CDR3 length is 17 residues.

The chain recombines TRBV3-1 (or the pseudogene TRBV3-2) with TRBJ2-1, with 12 bases matching TRBD2. Germline V gene sequence: CDR1 LGHDT, CDR2 YNNKEL (reference sequence). V trimming: 8 bases; J trimming: 3 bases; junction bases outside the gene matches: 2. The CDR3 contains 14 residues. The CDR3 coding sequence is TGTGCCAGCCGGACTAGCGGGAACTACAATGAGCAGTTCTTC. Its translation is CASRTSGNYNEQFF.

The chain joins TRBV19 to TRBJ2-4; D unresolved. Germline V gives CDR1 LNHDA, CDR2 SQIVND (reference sequence). Trimming shortened V by 6 bases and J by 2 bases, and 11 bases separated the two germline ends. The length of the CDR3 is 14 residues. The CDR3 DNA is TGTGCCAGTAGCAGCCCGGGCTCCAAAAACATTCAGTACTTC. This translates into CASSSPGSKNIQYF.

The genes are TRBV10-3 and TRBJ1-5, with TRBD1 as a possible D gene (5 bases). Germline V lookup: CDR1 ENHRY, CDR2 SYGVKD. Trimming took off 6 bases at V and 1 base at J, with 10 bases between the two ends. The CDR3 extends over 14 amino acids. The CDR3 sequence is CAIRNEGSNQPQHF. DNA for the CDR3: TGTGCCATCAGGAATGAGGGGAGCAATCAGCCCCAGCATTTT.

The chain employs TRBV5-5 and TRBJ2-1; 7 positions agree with TRBD2. Looked up from germline, CDR1 is SGHKS and CDR2 is YYEKEE (reference sequence). Trimming took 0 bases from V and 4 from J; bases not matched to a gene: 7. The CDR3 sequence is 16 residues long. The CDR3 is CASSLGAASGYNEQFF. The CDR3 nucleotides read TGTGCCAGCAGCTTGGGCGCGGCTAGCGGTTACAATGAGCAGTTCTTC.

The sample holds one count of this clone. This chain joins TRBV6-1 and TRBJ1-6; TRBD1 matches at 7 bases. The CDR3 has 17 residues. Germline V gives CDR1 MNHNS, CDR2 SASEGT. V was pared by 0 bases and J by 7 bases, with 9 bases of the junction left unmatched. The CDR3 reads CASSEALPGQRNSPLHF. Written as DNA, the CDR3 is TGTGCCAGCAGTGAAGCTTTACCGGGACAGAGGAATTCACCCCTCCACTTT.

The chain couples TRBV5-4 to TRBJ2-2, with TRBD1 as a possible D gene (5 bases). This CDR3 spans 15 amino acids. Germline V gene data show CDR1 as SGHNT and CDR2 as YYREEE (reference sequence). V was pared by 2 bases and J by 5 bases, with 13 bases between. Here the CDR3 reads CASSLGITGTGELFF. The CDR3 region has the DNA TGTGCCAGCAGCTTAGGAATCACAGGAACCGGGGAGCTGTTTTTT.

Details on this clone: This CDR3 is also generated by other DNA sequences in the sample. J is TRBJ2-7 and V is TRBV2; D not certain. The germline V gene encodes CDR1 SNHLY and CDR2 FYNNEI. The CDR3 length is 10 residues. V was pared by 4 bases and J by 3 bases, with 1 base between. CDR3 sequence reads: CASSGYEQYF. The CDR3 bases are TGTGCCAGCAGTGGCTACGAGCAGTACTTC.

This chain links TRBV5-5 with TRBJ2-1; D gene uncertain. This CDR3 is 15 amino acids long. The germline gives CDR1 SGHKS, CDR2 YYEKEE (reference sequence). The ends were cut back, 2 bases at V and 3 bases at J, with 12 bases in the middle. The CDR3 DNA follows: TGTGCCAGCAGCTTTTACGGGCTTGACTACAATGAGCAGTTCTTC. Residues: CASSFYGLDYNEQFF.

J is TRBJ1-1 and V is TRBV6-5; the D is unclear. The CDR3 runs to 13 residues. Germline CDR1 and CDR2: MNHEY and SVGAGI. The V and J ends lost 6 bases and 5 bases respectively, with 13 bases between them. In nucleotides, the CDR3 is TGTGCCAGCAGCCGCGGGAGTTGGACTGAAGCTTTCTTT. Its translation is CASSRGSWTEAFF.

V usage is TRBV4-3 and J usage is TRBJ2-3; 12 nucleotides agree with TRBD2. Germline loops: CDR1 LGHNA, CDR2 YSLEER. The V gene end was trimmed by 0 bases and the J gene end by 9 bases; junction bases not matched to a gene: 10. CDR3 length: 17 amino acids. The CDR3 DNA follows: TGCGCCAGCAGCCAAGATCCGCTAGCGGGGGGGTCCACCACGCAGTATTTT. This translates into CASSQDPLAGGSTTQYF.

This clone is medium-sized. The chain couples TRBV4-3 to TRBJ1-4; D gene ambiguous. The V and J ends lost 0 bases and 4 bases respectively, with 9 bases between them. The germline V gene has CDR1 LGHNA and CDR2 YSLEER. The CDR3 consists of 15 residues. The CDR3, as DNA: TGCGCCAGCAGCCAAGATTTTGGGAGTAATGAAAAACTGTTTTTT. It is translated as CASSQDFGSNEKLFF.